The T cell receptor (beta chain) described here comes from a study of shared clonotypes between healthy human individuals. As for the study in general: Three plates each covered CD4 naive and memory; CD8 naive two, CD8 memory one.

CD45RA+ naive and CD45RA-negative memory subsets were separated from CD4+ cells. Data came from immunoSEQ multiplex PCR; TCRdb stores just in-frame clones and leaves some out. The sample holds fewer than 400,000 clones, approximately 74% seen once. The specimen sequenced was memory CD4+ T cells sorted from blood. Subset reported: CD45RA-negative fraction. This TCR was sampled from a man in his thirties or forties in good health.

This CDR3 reads CASSLVLAGAGELFF. CDR3 coding DNA: TGTGCCAGCAGCTTAGTCTTAGCGGGAGCCGGGGAGCTGTTTTTT. This chain connects TRBV11-2 to TRBJ2-2; 9 bases match TRBD2. Germline V gene lookup returns CDR1 SGHAT and CDR2 FQNNGV. The junction had 3 bases not matched to a gene; V was cut back by 1 base and J by 6 bases. The CDR3 extends over 15 amino acids.